This T cell receptor beta chain was documented in a study of blood T cells in healthy people across ages. Broader study findings: It was not known whether donors were CMV positive (a possible confounder of expanded clonotype changes).

Researchers collected around 11 milliliters of peripheral blood from every single donor. PBMCs, at least 6.5 million per sample, were isolated. Total RNA amounts of at least 5 micrograms were extracted per sample. Alongside a J-beta primer mix, a sample-barcoded 5' primer served in a second PCR lasting about 7 to 11 cycles. TCRdb analysed the 5' RACE reads with MiXCR anew, one entry per CDR3 protein. This table holds around 1.5 million distinct CDR3 sequences, roughly 40% found once. Germline V lookup: CDR1 DFQATT, CDR2 SNEGSKA (reference sequence). Trimming left V 6 bases short and J 3 bases short, with 17 bases between. This CDR3 region has 14 residues. This clonotype was seen more than once but under ten times. The antigen is undetermined.

Sequenced input: blood. The chain combines TRBV20-1 with TRBJ1-2; D gene ambiguous. This TCR was recovered from a woman aged 18 to 35 in good health. The CDR3 DNA reads TGCAGTGCGCCGGGGTCGGGTGCCTACTATGGCTACACCTTC. Amino acid sequence: CSAPGSGAYYGYTF.